The clone carrying this T cell receptor (beta chain) was counted a few times. The entry originates in a study of T-cell reconstitution after alpha-beta-depleted transplantation in children. This CDR3 spans 15 amino acids. CDR1 and CDR2 (germline): ENHRY, SYGVKD. After removal of 6 bases from V and 6 bases from J, the junction contained 11 bases not matched to a gene. Unique molecular identifiers featured in how the TCRbeta library was prepared. TCRdb processed the PCR reads anew with MiXCR; each CDR3 protein has one entry. The repertoire includes approximately 520,000 distinct CDR3 sequences, 30% to 35% of them detected once, and roughly 2.5% sits in the top ten.

The V gene is TRBV10-3, the J gene TRBJ2-3; 8 positions match TRBD2. The sample consisted of PBMCs from the stem cell graft donor, taken from the stem cell graft. The TCR originated in a human donor who donated a stem cell graft to a child with aplastic anemia. CDR3 in DNA: TGTGCCATCAGGGGGGCTAGCGGGCTTTCGGATACGCAGTATTTT. It specifies CAIRGASGLSDTQYF.